This T cell receptor (beta chain) is drawn from a study of blood T cell repertoires in COVID-19. Across the whole study: T cells, B-cell-depleted T cells, or PBMCs provided the cDNA or gDNA that served as material.

Seattle enrolled patients during active infection and tracked them longitudinally. TCRdb's table, derived via immunoSEQ multiplex PCR, lists solely in-frame clones and lacks some. The sample records 410,000 or so clones, roughly 90% being singletons. Trimming cost V 5 bases and J 2 bases; bases outside gene matches: 4. The CDR3 loop spans 15 amino acids. Germline V gene lookup returns CDR1 LNHDA and CDR2 SQIVND (reference sequence). The sequence was obtained from a woman in her thirties or forties with COVID-19, enrolled during active disease. The sample consisted of peripheral blood. The chain employs TRBV19 and TRBJ2-5; 11 nucleotides match TRBD2. CDR3 amino acids: CASSSRLAGQETQYF. In DNA form, the CDR3 reads TGTGCCAGTAGTTCTCGACTAGCGGGGCAAGAGACCCAGTACTTC.